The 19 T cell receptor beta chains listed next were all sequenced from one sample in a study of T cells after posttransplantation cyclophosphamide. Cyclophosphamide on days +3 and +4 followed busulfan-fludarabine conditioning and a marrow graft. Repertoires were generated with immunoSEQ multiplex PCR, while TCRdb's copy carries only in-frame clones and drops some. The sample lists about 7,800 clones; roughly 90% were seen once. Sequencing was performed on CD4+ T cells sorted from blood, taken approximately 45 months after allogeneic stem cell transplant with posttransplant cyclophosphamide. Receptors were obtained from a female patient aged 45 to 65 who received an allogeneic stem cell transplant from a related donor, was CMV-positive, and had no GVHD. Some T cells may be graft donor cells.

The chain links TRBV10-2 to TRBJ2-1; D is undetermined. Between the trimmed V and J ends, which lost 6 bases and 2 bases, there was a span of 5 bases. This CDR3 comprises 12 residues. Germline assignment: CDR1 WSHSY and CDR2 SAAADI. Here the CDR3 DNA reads TGCGCCAGCAGAACTACCTACAATGAGCAGTTCTTC. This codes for CASRTTYNEQFF.

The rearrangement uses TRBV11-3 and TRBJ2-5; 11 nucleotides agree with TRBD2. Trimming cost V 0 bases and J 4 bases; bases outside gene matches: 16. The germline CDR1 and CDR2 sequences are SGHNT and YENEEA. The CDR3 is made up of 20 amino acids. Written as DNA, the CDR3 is TGTGCCAGCAGCTTAGACCCTCGCTTAGCGGGAGGGCCGGGGGTAGAGACCCAGTACTTC. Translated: CASSLDPRLAGGPGVETQYF.

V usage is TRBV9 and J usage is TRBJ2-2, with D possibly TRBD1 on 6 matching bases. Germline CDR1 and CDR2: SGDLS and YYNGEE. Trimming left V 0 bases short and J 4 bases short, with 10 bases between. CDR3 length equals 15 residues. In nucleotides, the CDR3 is TGTGCCAGCAGCGTAGTACAGGGTGCCACCGGGGAGCTGTTTTTT. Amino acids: CASSVVQGATGELFF.

The chain's CDR3 is CASSPPGGSEQFF. CDR3 DNA: TGTGCCAGCTCACCACCAGGGGGCAGTGAGCAGTTCTTC. This rearrangement joins TRBV18 to TRBJ2-1; 7 bases fit TRBD1. Germline V lookup: CDR1 KGHSH, CDR2 LQKENI. V gave up 0 bases and J gave up 9 bases; unmatched junction bases: 2. This CDR3 has 13 amino acids.

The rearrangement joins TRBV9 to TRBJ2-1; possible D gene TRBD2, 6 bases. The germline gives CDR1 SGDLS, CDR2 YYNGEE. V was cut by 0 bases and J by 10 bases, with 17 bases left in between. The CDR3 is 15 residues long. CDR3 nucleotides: TGTGCCAGCAGCGTAGTGGCGGGGTTACCCGCGGAGCAGTTCTTC. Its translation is CASSVVAGLPAEQFF.

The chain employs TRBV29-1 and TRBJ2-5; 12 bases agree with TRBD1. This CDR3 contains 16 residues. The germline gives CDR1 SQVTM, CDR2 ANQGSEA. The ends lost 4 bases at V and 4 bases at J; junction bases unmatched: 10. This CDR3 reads CSVVGWDRGLGETQYF. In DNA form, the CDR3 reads TGCAGCGTTGTTGGTTGGGACAGGGGGCTAGGAGAGACCCAGTACTTC.

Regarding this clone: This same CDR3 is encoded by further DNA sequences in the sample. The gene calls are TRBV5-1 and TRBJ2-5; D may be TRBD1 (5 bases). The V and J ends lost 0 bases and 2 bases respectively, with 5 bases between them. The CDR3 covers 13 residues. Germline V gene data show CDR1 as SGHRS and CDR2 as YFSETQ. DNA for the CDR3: TGCGCCAGCAGCTTGGGACAGCAAGAGACCCAGTACTTC. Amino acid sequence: CASSLGQQETQYF.

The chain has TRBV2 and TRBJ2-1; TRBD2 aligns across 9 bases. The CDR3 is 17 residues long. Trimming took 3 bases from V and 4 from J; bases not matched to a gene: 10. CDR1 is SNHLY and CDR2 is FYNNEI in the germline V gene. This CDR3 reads CASSDPKREAKYNEQFF. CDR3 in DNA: TGTGCCAGCAGTGATCCGAAGCGGGAGGCAAAATACAATGAGCAGTTCTTC.

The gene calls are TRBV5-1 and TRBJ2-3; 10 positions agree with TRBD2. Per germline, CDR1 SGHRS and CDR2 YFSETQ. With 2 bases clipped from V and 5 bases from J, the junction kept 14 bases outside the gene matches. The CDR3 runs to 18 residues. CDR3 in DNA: TGCGCCAGCAGCTTCCGCCCCATTTCTAGCGGGAGCGGAGATACGCAGTATTTT. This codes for CASSFRPISSGSGDTQYF.

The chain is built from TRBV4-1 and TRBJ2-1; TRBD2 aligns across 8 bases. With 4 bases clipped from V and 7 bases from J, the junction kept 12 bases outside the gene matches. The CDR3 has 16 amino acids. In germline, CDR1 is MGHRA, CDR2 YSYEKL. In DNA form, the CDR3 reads TGCGCCAGCAGCCCCCGGAGCGGGAGAATTAGGAATGAGCAGTTCTTC. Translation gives CASSPRSGRIRNEQFF.

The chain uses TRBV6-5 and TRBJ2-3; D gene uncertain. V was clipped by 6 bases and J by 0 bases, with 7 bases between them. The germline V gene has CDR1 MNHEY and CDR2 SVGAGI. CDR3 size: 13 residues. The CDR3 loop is CASRPGSTDTQYF. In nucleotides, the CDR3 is TGTGCCAGCAGGCCGGGTAGCACAGATACGCAGTATTTT.

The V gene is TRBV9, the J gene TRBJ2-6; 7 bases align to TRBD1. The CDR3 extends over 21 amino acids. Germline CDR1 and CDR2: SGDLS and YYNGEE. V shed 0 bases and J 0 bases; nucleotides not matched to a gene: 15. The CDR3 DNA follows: TGTGCCAGCAGCGTAGCCCTTAGTCCGGGACAGAGCTACTCTGGGGCCAACGTCCTGACTTTC. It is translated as CASSVALSPGQSYSGANVLTF.

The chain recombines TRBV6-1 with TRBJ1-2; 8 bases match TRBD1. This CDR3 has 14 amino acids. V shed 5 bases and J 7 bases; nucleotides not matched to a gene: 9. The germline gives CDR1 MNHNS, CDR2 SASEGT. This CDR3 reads CASSIRTGSSGYTF. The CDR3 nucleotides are TGTGCCAGCAGTATTAGGACAGGGTCGAGTGGCTACACCTTC.

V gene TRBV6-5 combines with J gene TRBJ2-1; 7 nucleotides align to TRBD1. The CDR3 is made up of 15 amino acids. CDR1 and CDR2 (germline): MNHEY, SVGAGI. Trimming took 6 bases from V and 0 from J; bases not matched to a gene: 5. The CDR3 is CASSDRDGSYNEQFF. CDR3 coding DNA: TGTGCCAGCAGCGACAGGGATGGCTCCTACAATGAGCAGTTCTTC.

CDR3 protein: CASSLRQAQWGREGPGRETQYF. In DNA, the CDR3 is TGTGCCAGCAGCCTCAGACAGGCCCAGTGGGGGCGGGAGGGCCCCGGACGGGAGACCCAGTACTTC. This chain uses TRBV7-8 with TRBJ2-5, with 9 bases fitting TRBD2. V lost 5 bases, J lost 5 bases, and 30 bases stayed unmatched. Germline V gene data show CDR1 as SGHVS and CDR2 as FQNEAQ. CDR3 length: 22 amino acids. Full variable domain (missing parts from reference TRBV7-8 and TRBJ2-5): GAGVSQSPRYKVAKRGQDVALRCDPISGHVSLFWYQQALGQGPEFLTYFQNEAQLDKSGLPSDRFFAERPEGSVSTLKIQRTQQEDSAVYLCASSLRQAQWGREGPGRETQYFGPGTRLLVL.

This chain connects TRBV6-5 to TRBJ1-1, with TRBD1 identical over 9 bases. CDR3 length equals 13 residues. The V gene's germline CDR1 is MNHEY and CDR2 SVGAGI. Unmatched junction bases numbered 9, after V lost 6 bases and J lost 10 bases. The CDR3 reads CASSSPGTGLAFF. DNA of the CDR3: TGTGCCAGCAGCAGTCCCGGGACAGGGTTAGCTTTCTTT.

The CDR3 region has the DNA TGTGCCAGCAGCTGGACAGGTGGGGTTCCGGTAAATGAAAAACTGTTTTTT. Its protein is CASSWTGGVPVNEKLFF. The chain employs TRBV5-4 and TRBJ1-4, with 7 nucleotides matching TRBD1. CDR3 length: 17 residues. CDR1 SGHNT and CDR2 YYREEE come from the germline V gene (reference sequence). With 3 bases clipped from V and 5 bases from J, the junction kept 13 bases outside the gene matches.

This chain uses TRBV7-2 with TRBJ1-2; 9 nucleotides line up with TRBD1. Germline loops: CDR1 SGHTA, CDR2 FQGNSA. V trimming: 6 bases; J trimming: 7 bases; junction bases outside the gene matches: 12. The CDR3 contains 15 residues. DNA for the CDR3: TGTGCCAGCAGTTGGACCGGGACAGGGTGGGTTGGCTACACCTTC. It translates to CASSWTGTGWVGYTF.

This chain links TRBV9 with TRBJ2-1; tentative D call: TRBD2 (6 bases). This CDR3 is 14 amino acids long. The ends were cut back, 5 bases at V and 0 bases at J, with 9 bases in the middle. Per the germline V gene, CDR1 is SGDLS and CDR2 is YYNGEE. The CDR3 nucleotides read TGTGCCAGCAGTCGGGGGAGCTCCTACAATGAGCAGTTCTTC. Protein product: CASSRGSSYNEQFF.